The 4 T cell receptor beta chains in this list originate from one sample, sequenced in a study of glioma-infiltrating T cells. Amplification of TCR alpha and beta CDR3 regions from RNA used iRepertoire nested multiplex PCR. TCRdb called the multiplex PCR reads again in MiXCR, with one record for every CDR3 protein. Here the sample spans 150,000 to 200,000 distinct CDR3 sequences, 43% being singletons. Sequences were obtained from glioma tissue, nonneoplastic brain tissue, or PBMCs (not recorded which). These receptors were obtained from a human donor with low-grade glioma or glioblastoma, undergoing nonglioma brain surgery, or in good health (not recorded which).

The DNA of the CDR3 is TGTGCCAGCAGTAGAGGGAGGGCCTTGGTGGATGAGCAGTTCTTC. Translation gives CASSRGRALVDEQFF. V gene TRBV6-1 combines with J gene TRBJ2-1; 7 bases align to TRBD2. The junction had 12 bases not matched to a gene; V was cut back by 5 bases and J by 8 bases. Germline V gene lookup returns CDR1 MNHNS and CDR2 SASEGT. The CDR3 is 15 amino acids.

This clonotype was found many times. The chain carries TRBV6-1 and TRBJ1-3; tentative D call: TRBD1 (5 bases). V was clipped by 11 bases and J by 8 bases, with 10 bases between them. The germline CDR1 and CDR2 sequences are MNHNS and SASEGT. CDR3 size: 10 residues. In nucleotides, the CDR3 is TGTGCCGGGGGGGAGTACACCATATATTTT. Encoded protein: CAGGEYTIYF.

Turning to this clonotype: A read error is possible here, since a much larger clone lies one base away. The V gene is TRBV27, the J gene TRBJ1-4; 7 nucleotides line up with TRBD1. Germline loops: CDR1 MNHEY, CDR2 SMNVEV (reference sequence). Unmatched junction bases numbered 3, after V lost 4 bases and J lost 4 bases. This CDR3 is 14 amino acids long. CDR3 amino acids: CASSWTGVNEKLFF. The CDR3, as DNA: TGTGCCAGCAGTTGGACAGGCGTTAATGAAAAACTGTTTTTT.

This clonotype was counted many times. This chain connects TRBV20-1 to TRBJ2-7; possible D gene TRBD1, 6 bases. This CDR3 spans 15 amino acids. The V end lost 2 bases, the J end lost 1 base, and 15 bases lay between the germline ends. Per the germline V gene, CDR1 is DFQATT and CDR2 is SNEGSKA (reference sequence). In nucleotides, the CDR3 is TGCAGTGCTAGACCCCCTCTGGGGGCTTCCTACGAGCAGTACTTC. It translates to CSARPPLGASYEQYF.